This T cell receptor (beta chain) was sequenced for a study of CD8+ T cells in alopecia areata. Findings and limits, study-wide: An increase in clonality over normal scalp was evident in lesional scalp, especially alopecia totalis/universalis. Possibly because of HLA-related factors, TCR sharing was less clear across patients than in mice. Scalp repertoires also include resident alphabeta T cells from normal skin.

The CDR3 totals 15 residues. The V gene end was trimmed by 5 bases and the J gene end by 4 bases; junction bases not matched to a gene: 6. Per the germline V gene, CDR1 is SEHNR and CDR2 is FQNEAQ (reference sequence). Extraction and reverse transcription of RNA yielded cDNA as the sequencing template. TCRdb keeps only in-frame clones here, not all; method: immunoSEQ multiplex PCR. The sample has 150,000 to 200,000 clones; 55% are singletons. This clone was seen only a few times. Its specificity is not known. The sequence derives from a human donor in good health. The V call is TRBV7-9, the J call TRBJ1-5; 9 bases line up with TRBD1. The source material was CD4+ T cells sorted from blood. CDR3 sequence (DNA): TGTGCCAGCAGCAAAGGGACAGGGACTAATCAGCCCCAGCATTTT. This translates into CASSKGTGTNQPQHF. Filled out from reference TRBV7-9 and TRBJ1-5, the complete variable domain reads DTGVSQNPRHKITKRGQNVTFRCDPISEHNRLYWYRQTLGQGPEFLTYFQNEAQLEKSRLLSDRFSAERPKGSFSTLEIQRTEQGDSAMYLCASSKGTGTNQPQHFGDGTRLSIL.